This TCR beta chain was recorded in a study of vaccination and CD4 T cells after COVID-19. About the research overall: The stimulus for the cells was overlapping spike peptides derived from SARS-CoV-2, HCoV-NL63, HCoV-OC43 and HCoV-229E.

Specified treatment: roughly 10-day PBMC culture with coronavirus spike peptide pools or control peptides (ViraFEST assay). The unexposed donor provided CD4+ T cells, which were taken before the COVID-19 pandemic (2011-2018). If enough cells were available, CD4+ T cells from unexposed donors were probed with SARS-CoV-2 S/N and four cold-coronavirus spikes. Cultured CD4+ T-cell DNA underwent Oncomine TCR Beta short-read sequencing. TCRdb re-called the PCR reads with MiXCR, one entry per CDR3 protein. The repertoire consists of more than 8,500 distinct CDR3 sequences, with about 50% occurring once and the leading ten covering around 24%. On this clonotype: Its antigen is as yet unknown.

V lost 2 bases and J 1 base, leaving 12 bases between the germline ends. The CDR3 contains 15 residues. CDR1 SGHTS and CDR2 YDEGEE come from the germline V gene. Whole-study findings and limits: A comparatively limited set of convalescent patients was examined, with no early post-infection timepoints. Counts of SARS-CoV-2-reactive clonotypes had a median that went from about 20 to 38, a nonsignificant change.

Sequencing was carried out using CD4+ T cells from blood, cultured in vitro. The clonotype originates from a human donor in good health. V usage is TRBV5-8 and J usage is TRBJ1-1; unclear D gene. This chain's CDR3 is CASSFRVAGNTEAFF. The CDR3 bases are TGTGCCAGCAGCTTCCGGGTGGCTGGGAACACTGAAGCTTTCTTT. The full variable domain, completed using reference TRBV5-8 and TRBJ1-1, is EAGVTQSPTHLIKTRGQQATLRCSPISGHTSVYWYQQALGLGLQFLLWYDEGEERNRGNFPPRFSGRQFPNYSSELNVNALELEDSALYLCASSFRVAGNTEAFFGQGTRLTVV.